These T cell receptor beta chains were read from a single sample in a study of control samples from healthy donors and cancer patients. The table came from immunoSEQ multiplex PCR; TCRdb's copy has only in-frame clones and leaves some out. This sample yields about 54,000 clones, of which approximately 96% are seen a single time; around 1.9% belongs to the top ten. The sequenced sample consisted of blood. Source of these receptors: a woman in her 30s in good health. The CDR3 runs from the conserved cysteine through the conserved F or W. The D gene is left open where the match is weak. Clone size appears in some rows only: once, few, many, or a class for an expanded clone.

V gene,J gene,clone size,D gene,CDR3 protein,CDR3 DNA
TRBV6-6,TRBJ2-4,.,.,CASRPIGMDIQYF,TGTGCCAGCAGACCGATTGGGATGGACATTCAGTACTTC
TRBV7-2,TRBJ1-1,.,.,CASSFSMNTEAFF,TGTGCCAGCAGCTTTAGTATGAACACTGAAGCTTTCTTT
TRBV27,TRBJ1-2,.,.,CASSETGLGYTF,TGTGCCAGCAGCGAGACAGGCCTTGGCTACACCTTC
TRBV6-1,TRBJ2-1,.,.,CASSEGQAGGNEQFF,TGTGCCAGCAGTGAAGGACAGGCCGGAGGCAATGAGCAGTTCTTC
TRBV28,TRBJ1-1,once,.,CASRGGGTEAFF,TGTGCCAGCAGAGGAGGGGGAACTGAAGCTTTCTTT
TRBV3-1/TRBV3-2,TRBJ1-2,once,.,CASSQGQGLGYGYTF,TGTGCCAGCAGCCAAGGCCAGGGGCTCGGCTATGGCTACACCTTC
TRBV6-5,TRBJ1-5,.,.,CASSFDERGQPQHF,TGTGCCAGCAGCTTCGACGAAAGGGGACAGCCCCAGCATTTT
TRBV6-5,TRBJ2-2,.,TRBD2,CASSKREDTGELFF,TGTGCCAGCAGTAAGCGGGAGGACACCGGGGAGCTGTTTTTT
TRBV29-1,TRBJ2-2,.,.,CSVEPHTGELFF,TGCAGCGTTGAACCCCACACCGGGGAGCTGTTTTTT
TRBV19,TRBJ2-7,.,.,CASSIAPVSYEQYF,TGTGCCAGTAGTATAGCTCCGGTCTCCTACGAGCAGTACTTC
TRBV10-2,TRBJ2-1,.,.,CASTQEEGEQFF,TGCGCCAGCACTCAGGAGGAGGGTGAGCAGTTCTTC
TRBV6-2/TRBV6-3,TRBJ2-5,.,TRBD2,CASSYSIMRREEQETQYF,TGTGCCAGCAGTTACAGTATCATGCGGCGGGAGGAACAAGAGACCCAGTACTTC
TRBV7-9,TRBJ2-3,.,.,CASSLAGGTDTQYF,TGTGCCAGCAGCTTAGCGGGAGGCACAGATACGCAGTATTTT
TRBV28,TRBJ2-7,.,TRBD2,CASSFGSIAGTYEQYF,TGTGCCAGCAGTTTCGGGAGTATAGCGGGAACCTACGAGCAGTACTTC
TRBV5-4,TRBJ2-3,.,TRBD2,CASSPGTSGSRTDTQYF,TGTGCCAGCAGCCCAGGGACTAGCGGGAGTCGGACAGATACGCAGTATTTT
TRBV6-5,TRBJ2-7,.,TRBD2,CASAGLAGGSYEQYF,TGTGCCAGCGCTGGACTAGCGGGAGGCTCCTACGAGCAGTACTTC
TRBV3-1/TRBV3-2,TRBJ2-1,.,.,CASSHRTDANEQFF,TGTGCCAGCAGCCATCGGACAGATGCCAATGAGCAGTTCTTC
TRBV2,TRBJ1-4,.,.,CASIGNREKLFF,TGTGCCAGCATAGGGAACAGGGAAAAACTGTTTTTT
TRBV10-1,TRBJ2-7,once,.,CASSQQRTPYEQYF,TGCGCCAGCAGCCAACAGCGCACCCCCTACGAGCAGTACTTC
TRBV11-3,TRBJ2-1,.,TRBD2,CASSWLAGDLSEQFF,TGTGCCAGCAGCTGGCTAGCGGGAGACCTCAGTGAGCAGTTCTTC
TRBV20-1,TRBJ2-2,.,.,CSASLGVNTGELFF,TGCAGTGCTAGTCTAGGGGTGAACACCGGGGAGCTGTTTTTT
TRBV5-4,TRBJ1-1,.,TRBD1,CASRTGGRTEAFF,TGTGCCAGCAGAACAGGGGGGAGGACTGAAGCTTTCTTT
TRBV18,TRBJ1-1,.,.,CASSPPRDDAEAFF,TGTGCCAGCTCACCACCCAGGGACGACGCTGAAGCTTTCTTT
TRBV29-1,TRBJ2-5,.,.,CSVEQGRETQYF,TGCAGCGTTGAGCAGGGGAGAGAGACCCAGTACTTC
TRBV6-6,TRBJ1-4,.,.,CASTRALGEKLFF,TGTGCCAGCACCCGGGCCCTCGGAGAAAAACTGTTTTTT
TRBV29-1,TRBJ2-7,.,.,CSVETGSSYEQYF,TGCAGCGTTGAGACAGGTAGCTCCTACGAGCAGTACTTC
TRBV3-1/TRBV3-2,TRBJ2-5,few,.,CASSTQETQYF,TGTGCCAGCAGCACCCAAGAGACCCAGTACTTC
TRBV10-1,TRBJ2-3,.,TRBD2,CASSEGWGTSGSTDTQYF,TGCGCCAGCAGTGAGGGCTGGGGAACTAGCGGGAGCACAGATACGCAGTATTTT
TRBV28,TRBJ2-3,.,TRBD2,CASRGLADSTDTQYF,TGTGCCAGCAGGGGACTAGCGGATAGCACAGATACGCAGTATTTT
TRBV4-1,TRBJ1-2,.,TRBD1,CASSAQGGYGYTF,TGCGCCAGCAGCGCACAGGGGGGCTATGGCTACACCTTC
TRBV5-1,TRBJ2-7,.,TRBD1,CASRQGVEQYF,TGCGCCAGCAGACAGGGGGTCGAGCAGTACTTC
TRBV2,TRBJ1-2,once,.,CASSVEAGYGYTF,TGTGCCAGCAGTGTTGAGGCTGGCTATGGCTACACCTTC
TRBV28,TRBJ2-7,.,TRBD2,CASSYREVSYEQYF,TGTGCCAGCAGTTATCGGGAGGTCTCCTACGAGCAGTACTTC
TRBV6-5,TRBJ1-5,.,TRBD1,CASGKDREPQHF,TGTGCCAGCGGCAAGGACAGGGAGCCCCAGCATTTT
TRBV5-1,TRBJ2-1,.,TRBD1,CASSLGQGAAYNEQFF,TGCGCCAGCAGCTTGGGTCAGGGGGCGGCCTACAATGAGCAGTTCTTC
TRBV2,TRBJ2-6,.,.,CASHIASGANVLTF,TGTGCCAGCCATATAGCCTCTGGGGCCAACGTCCTGACTTTC
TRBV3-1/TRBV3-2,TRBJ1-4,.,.,CASSQDRPGVGREKLFF,TGTGCCAGCAGCCAAGATCGGCCGGGGGTGGGGAGGGAAAAACTGTTTTTT
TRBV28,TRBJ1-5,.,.,CASTGTGDQPQHF,TGTGCCAGCACCGGCACAGGAGATCAGCCCCAGCATTTT
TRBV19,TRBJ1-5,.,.,CASSIDLGGGNQPQHF,TGTGCCAGTAGTATCGATTTGGGGGGTGGCAATCAGCCCCAGCATTTT
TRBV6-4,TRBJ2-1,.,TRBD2,CASSAGTSGNEQFF,TGTGCCAGCAGTGCCGGGACTAGCGGCAATGAGCAGTTCTTC